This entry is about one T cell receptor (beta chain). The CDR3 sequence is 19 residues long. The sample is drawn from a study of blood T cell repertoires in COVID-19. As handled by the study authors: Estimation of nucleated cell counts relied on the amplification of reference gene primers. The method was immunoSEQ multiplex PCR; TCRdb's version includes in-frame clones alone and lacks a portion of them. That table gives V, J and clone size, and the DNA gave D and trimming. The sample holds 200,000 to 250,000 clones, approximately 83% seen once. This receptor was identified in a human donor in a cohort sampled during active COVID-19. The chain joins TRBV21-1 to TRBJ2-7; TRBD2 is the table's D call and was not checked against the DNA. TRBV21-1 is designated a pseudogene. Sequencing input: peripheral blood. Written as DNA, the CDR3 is TGTGCCAGCAGCTACCCAGGAAGGTTCGGGACTAGCGAAAACTACGAGCAGTACTTC. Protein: CASSYPGRFGTSENYEQYF.